This TCR beta chain is drawn from a study of blood T cell repertoires in COVID-19 (dated by TCRdb to the early 2020s). Looking at the study overall: Samples from collaborators originated in the United States, Italy and Spain and spanned both the acute and convalescent phases of COVID-19. The prospective study material was composed of cDNA or gDNA derived from T cells, B-cell-depleted T cells, or PBMCs. Deeply sampled blood TCRbeta repertoires from subjects exposed to, actively infected with, or recovered from COVID-19 were included in the dataset. The repertoires were released in a freely available public database intended as a resource for research on the immune response to SARS-CoV-2. Samples were obtained from the ongoing ImmuneRACE study (first 160 participants) and from about 1,300 subjects provided by 6 global collaborators. Nearly every sample came with metadata listing a de-identified subject ID, COVID-19 status, age in years and sex. Where HLA class I and class II types were available, the types were taken from metadata supplied by the sample provider, not from assay-based typing. What the research found in general, with its limitations: The quantity of clinical and demographic metadata differed by source and by participant and was supplied without curation.

The immunoSEQ Assay, a bias-controlled multiplex PCR, was used to amplify TCRbeta CDR3 regions from genomic DNA. The authors' pipeline ran thus. The number of nucleated cells in each sample was estimated from the amplification of reference gene primers within the assay. To quantify the absolute abundance of each unique TCRbeta CDR3 rearrangement, sequence reads were collapsed and filtered. Productive Simpson clonality was computed per sample as the square root of Simpson's diversity index over productive rearrangements. The immuneACCESS repertoire file appears here via TCRdb, limited to in-frame rearrangements. These files lack a portion of the clones; in checked studies, under half of the deficit traces to unresolved V genes, and the cause of the others is not known. That table furnishes V, J and clone size, whereas the DNA furnished D and trimming. For this sample the table gives some 26,000 clones, of which roughly 87% were detected only once. The ten largest clones add up to approximately 9.5% of the sample.

V loses 8 bases at its end and J loses 0 bases; junction bases beyond the gene matches: 11. Reading the germline V gene gives CDR1 SNHLY and CDR2 FYNNEI. Spanning cysteine to phenylalanine, the CDR3 consists of 17 amino acids. The kept DNA is CDR3 alone, 51 bases in frame from the first base. Collaborating institutions collected whole blood in K2EDTA tubes following their own protocols. For TCRbeta analysis, collaborator samples were shipped as frozen whole blood, as isolated PBMCs, or as DNA extracted from either sample type. In the case of this clone: Its antigen is still unknown. There are no base qualities to consult, and no much larger clone falls within one base.

The origin of this receptor is a human donor with active COVID-19. The donor label of this sample is uncertain. Here the chain combines TRBV2 and TRBJ2-2, with 8 bases in between that match TRBD2. Sequencing was done on a sample of peripheral blood. The nucleotides are TGTGCCAGCTCGATTCCCACTAGCGGACCGAACACCGGGGAGCTGTTTTTT. The resulting protein is CASSIPTSGPNTGELFF. Reference TRBV2 and TRBJ2-2 proteins supply the regions before and after the CDR3; the full variable domain is: EPEVTQTPSHQVTQMGQEVILRCVPISNHLYFYWYRQILGQKVEFLVSFYNNEISEKSEIFDDQFSVERPDGSNFTLKIRSTKLEDSAMYFCASSIPTSGPNTGELFFGEGSRLTVL.